This TCR beta chain appears in the sequencing data of a study of cytomegalovirus exposure and HLA in healthy donors. Study-wide results and limits: Later findings reportedly placed an Asian-associated ancestry cluster below the approximately 670-donor mean for N-insertions.

Points on this clone: Antigen unknown. At one boundary the junction diverges from the germline segment, which might be a read error. The same CDR3 also results from other DNA sequences found in this sample.

The CDR3 extends over 15 amino acids. From germline, CDR1 is MGHDK and CDR2 SYGVNS. PCR amplification relied on 60 Vbeta primers (plus 13 Jbeta primers). Repertoires were generated with immunoSEQ multiplex PCR, while TCRdb's copy carries only in-frame clones and drops some. The sample records about 160,000 clones, 84% being singletons. The sequencing sample was made of PBMCs. The sequence was collected from a man aged 45-65 years in good health and CMV-seropositive. This chain connects TRBV25-1 to TRBJ2-1; D gene uncertain. This CDR3 is CASSGWSSQNNEQFF. Here the CDR3 DNA reads TGTGCTAGCAGTGGCTGGTCCTCACAAAACAATGAGCAGTTCTTC.